This TCR beta chain was found in a study of shared clonotypes between healthy human individuals. Across the study: The study drew on a couple of women and a few men aged 18 to 49 as donors.

Study-level points and caveats: Deeper or shallower sequencing was expected to change how clonotypes are shared among donors.

The naive CD8 fraction comprised CD45RO-negative cells positively selected for CCR7 and excluded terminally differentiated effector memory CD45RA+ cells. Per the study methods: As immunoSEQ supplied junction-only sequences (without quality scores), filtering differed. The table came from immunoSEQ multiplex PCR; TCRdb's copy has only in-frame clones and leaves some out. The V and J calls and the clone size are those of that table, but D and trimming were determined from the DNA. The table shows 800,000 or so clones, with about 96% occurring only once. As regards this clone: Antigen unknown.

Germline V gene sequence: CDR1 SEHNR, CDR2 FQNEAQ (reference sequence). This CDR3 region has 15 residues. The germline V and J ends were trimmed by 3 bases and 7 bases, with 19 bases remaining between them. The receptor was derived from a man aged 25-45 years in good health. This chain joins TRBV7-9 and TRBJ2-7; perhaps TRBD2 as D (5 bases). Sequencing used naive CD8+ T cells sorted from blood. CDR3 coding DNA: TGTGCCAGCAGCTTCGCGACAAACGGGATTGTTGAGCAGTACTTC. Protein: CASSFATNGIVEQYF.